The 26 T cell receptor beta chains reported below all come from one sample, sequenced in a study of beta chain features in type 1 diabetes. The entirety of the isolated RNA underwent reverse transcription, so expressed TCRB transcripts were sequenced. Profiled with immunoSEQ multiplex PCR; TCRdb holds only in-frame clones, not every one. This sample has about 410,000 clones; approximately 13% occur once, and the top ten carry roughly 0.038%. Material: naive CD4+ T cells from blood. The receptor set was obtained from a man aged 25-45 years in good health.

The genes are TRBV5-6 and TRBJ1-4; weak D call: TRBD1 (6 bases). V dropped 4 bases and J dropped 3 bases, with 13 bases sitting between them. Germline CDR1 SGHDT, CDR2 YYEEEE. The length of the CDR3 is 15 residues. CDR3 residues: CASSPTGAANEKLFF. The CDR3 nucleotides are TGTGCCAGCAGCCCCACGGGGGCTGCTAATGAAAAACTGTTTTTT.

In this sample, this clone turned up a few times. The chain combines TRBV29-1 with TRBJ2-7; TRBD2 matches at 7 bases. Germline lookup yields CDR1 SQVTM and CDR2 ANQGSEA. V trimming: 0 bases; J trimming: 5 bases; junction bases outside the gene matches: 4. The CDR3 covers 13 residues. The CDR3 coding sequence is TGCAGCGTTGAAGATCTTCGGGGGGACGAGCAGTACTTC. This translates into CSVEDLRGDEQYF.

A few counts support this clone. CDR3 in DNA: TGTGCCTGGAGGGCCCCGGGACGTTGGAACACTGAAGCTTTCTTT. It codes for CAWRAPGRWNTEAFF. This chain connects TRBV30 to TRBJ1-1, with a tentative D call TRBD1 (5 bases). The V gene lost 3 bases and the J gene lost 1 base, with 15 bases spanning the gap. The CDR3 is 15 residues long. CDR1 is GTSNPN and CDR2 is SVGIG in the germline V gene (reference sequence).

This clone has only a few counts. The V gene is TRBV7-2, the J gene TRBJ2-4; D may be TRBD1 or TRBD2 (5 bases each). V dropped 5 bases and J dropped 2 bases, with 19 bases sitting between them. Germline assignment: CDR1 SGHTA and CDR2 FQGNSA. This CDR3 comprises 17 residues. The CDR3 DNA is TGTGCCAGCAGCCACGGGGACGGCTGGCTATCCAAAAACATTCAGTACTTC. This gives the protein CASSHGDGWLSKNIQYF.

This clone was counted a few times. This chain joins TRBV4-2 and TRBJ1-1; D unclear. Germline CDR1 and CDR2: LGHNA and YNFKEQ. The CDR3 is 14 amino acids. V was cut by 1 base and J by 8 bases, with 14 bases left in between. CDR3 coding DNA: TGTGCCAGCAGCCAAGCTGGAGAGCGCATGGAAGCTTTCTTT. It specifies CASSQAGERMEAFF.

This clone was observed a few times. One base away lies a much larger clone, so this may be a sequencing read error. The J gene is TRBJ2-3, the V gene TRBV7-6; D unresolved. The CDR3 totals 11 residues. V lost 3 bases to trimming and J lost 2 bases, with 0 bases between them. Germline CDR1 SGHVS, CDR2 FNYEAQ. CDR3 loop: CASSFTDTQYF. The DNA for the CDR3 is TGTGCCAGCAGCTTCACAGATACGCAGTATTTT. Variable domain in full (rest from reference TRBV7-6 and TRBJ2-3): GAGVSQSPRYKVTKRGQDVALRCDPISGHVSLYWYRQALGQGPEFLTYFNYEAQQDKSGLPNDRFSAERPEGSISTLTIQRTEQRDSAMYRCASSFTDTQYFGPGTRLTVL.

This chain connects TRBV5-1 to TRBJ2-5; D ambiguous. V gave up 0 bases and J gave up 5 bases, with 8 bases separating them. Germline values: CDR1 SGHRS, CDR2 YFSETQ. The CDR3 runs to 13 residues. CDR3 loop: CASSLAFGETQYF. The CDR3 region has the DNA TGCGCCAGCAGCTTGGCCTTTGGGGAGACCCAGTACTTC.

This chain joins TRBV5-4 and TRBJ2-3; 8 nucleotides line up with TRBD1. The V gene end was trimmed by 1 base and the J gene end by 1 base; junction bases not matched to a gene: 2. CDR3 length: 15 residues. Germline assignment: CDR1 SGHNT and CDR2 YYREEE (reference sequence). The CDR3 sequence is CASSLTGGGTDTQYF. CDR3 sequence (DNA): TGTGCCAGCAGCTTGACAGGGGGAGGCACAGATACGCAGTATTTT.

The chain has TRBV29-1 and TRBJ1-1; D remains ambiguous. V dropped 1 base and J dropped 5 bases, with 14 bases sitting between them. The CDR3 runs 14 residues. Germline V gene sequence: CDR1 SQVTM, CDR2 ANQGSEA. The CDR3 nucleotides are TGCAGCGTTGAAGGGGAGGGCGCGGGTACTGAAGCTTTCTTT. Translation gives CSVEGEGAGTEAFF.

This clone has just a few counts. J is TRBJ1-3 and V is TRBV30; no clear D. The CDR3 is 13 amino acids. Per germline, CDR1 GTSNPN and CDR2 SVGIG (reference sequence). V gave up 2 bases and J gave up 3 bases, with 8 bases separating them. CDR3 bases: TGTGCCTGGAGTTGGCAGAGTGGAAACACCATATATTTT. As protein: CAWSWQSGNTIYF.

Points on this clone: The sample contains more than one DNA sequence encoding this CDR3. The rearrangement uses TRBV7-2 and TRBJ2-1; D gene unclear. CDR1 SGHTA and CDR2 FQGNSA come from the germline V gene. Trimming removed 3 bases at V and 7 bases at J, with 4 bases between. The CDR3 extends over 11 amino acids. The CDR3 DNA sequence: TGTGCCAGCAGCTTGGTAAATGAGCAGTTCTTC. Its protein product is CASSLVNEQFF.

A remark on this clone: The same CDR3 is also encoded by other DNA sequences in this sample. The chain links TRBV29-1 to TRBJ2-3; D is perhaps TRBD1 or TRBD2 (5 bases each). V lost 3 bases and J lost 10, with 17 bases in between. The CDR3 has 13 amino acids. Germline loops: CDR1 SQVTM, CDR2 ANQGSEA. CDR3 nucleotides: TGCAGCGTTGAGAGAAAGAGGCCGGGACCGCAGTATTTT. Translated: CSVERKRPGPQYF.

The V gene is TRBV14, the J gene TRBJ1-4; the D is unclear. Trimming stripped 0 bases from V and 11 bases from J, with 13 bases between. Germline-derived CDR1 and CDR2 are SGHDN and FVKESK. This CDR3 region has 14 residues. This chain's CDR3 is CASSQDPVTAKLFF. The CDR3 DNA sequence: TGTGCCAGCAGCCAAGATCCTGTCACGGCCAAACTGTTTTTT.

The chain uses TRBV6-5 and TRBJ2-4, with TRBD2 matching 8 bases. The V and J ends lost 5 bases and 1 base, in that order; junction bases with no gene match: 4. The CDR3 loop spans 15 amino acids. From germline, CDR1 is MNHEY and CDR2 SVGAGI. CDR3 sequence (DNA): TGTGCCAGCAGTAGGACTAGCCGGGCCAAAAACATTCAGTACTTC. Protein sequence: CASSRTSRAKNIQYF.

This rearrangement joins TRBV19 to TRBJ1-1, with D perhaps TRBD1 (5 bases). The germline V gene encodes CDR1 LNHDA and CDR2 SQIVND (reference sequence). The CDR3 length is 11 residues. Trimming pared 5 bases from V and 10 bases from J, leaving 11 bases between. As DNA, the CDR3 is TGTGCCAGTAGTTTCGTCGGGGGAGCTTTCTTT. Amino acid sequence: CASSFVGGAFF.

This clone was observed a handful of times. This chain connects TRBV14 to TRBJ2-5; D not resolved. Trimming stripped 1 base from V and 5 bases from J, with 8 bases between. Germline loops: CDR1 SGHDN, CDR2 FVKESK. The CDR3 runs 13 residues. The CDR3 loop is CASSQASAETQYF. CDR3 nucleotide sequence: TGTGCCAGCAGCCAAGCTAGTGCGGAGACCCAGTACTTC.

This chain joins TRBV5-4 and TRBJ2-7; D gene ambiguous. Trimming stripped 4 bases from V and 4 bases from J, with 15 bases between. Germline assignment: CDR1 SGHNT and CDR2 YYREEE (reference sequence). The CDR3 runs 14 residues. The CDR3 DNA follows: TGTGCCAGCAGCGAAAATATTGGAAAATACGAGCAGTACTTC. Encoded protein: CASSENIGKYEQYF.

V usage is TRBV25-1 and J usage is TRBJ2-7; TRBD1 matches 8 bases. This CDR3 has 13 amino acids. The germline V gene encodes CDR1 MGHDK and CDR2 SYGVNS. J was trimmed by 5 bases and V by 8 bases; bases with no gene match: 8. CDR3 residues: CASSGTGRDEQYV. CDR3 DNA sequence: TGTGCCAGCTCCGGGACAGGTCGTGACGAGCAGTACGTC.

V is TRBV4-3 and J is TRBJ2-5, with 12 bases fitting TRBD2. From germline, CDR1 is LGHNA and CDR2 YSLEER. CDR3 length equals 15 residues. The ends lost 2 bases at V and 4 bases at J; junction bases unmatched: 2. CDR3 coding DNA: TGCGCCAGCAGCCAACTAGCGGGGGGGCCAGAGACCCAGTACTTC. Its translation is CASSQLAGGPETQYF.

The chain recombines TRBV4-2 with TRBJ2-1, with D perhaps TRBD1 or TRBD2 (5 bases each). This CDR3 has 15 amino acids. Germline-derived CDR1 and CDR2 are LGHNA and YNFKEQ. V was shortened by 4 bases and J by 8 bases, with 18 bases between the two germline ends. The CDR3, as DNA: TGTGCCAGCAGCCCTCCGGGACGTAATAATGATGAGCAGTTCTTC. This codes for CASSPPGRNNDEQFF.

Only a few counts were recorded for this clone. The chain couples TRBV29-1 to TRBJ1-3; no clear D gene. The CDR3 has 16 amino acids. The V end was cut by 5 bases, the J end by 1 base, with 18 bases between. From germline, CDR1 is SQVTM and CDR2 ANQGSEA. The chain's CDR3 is CSVLLTSVLSGNTIYF. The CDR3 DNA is TGCAGCGTTCTGCTGACTTCAGTTTTGTCTGGAAACACCATATATTTT.

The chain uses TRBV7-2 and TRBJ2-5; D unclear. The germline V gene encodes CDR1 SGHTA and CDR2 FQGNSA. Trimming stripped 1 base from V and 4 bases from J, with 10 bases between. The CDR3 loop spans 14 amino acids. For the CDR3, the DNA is TGTGCCAGCAGCTTAGTAATGGGTGGAGAGACCCAGTACTTC. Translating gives CASSLVMGGETQYF.

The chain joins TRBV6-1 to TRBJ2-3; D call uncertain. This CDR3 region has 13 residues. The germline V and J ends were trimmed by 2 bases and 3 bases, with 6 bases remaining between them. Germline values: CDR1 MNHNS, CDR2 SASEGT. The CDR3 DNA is TGTGCCAGCAGTGAATGGGGTACAGATACGCAGTATTTT. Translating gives CASSEWGTDTQYF.

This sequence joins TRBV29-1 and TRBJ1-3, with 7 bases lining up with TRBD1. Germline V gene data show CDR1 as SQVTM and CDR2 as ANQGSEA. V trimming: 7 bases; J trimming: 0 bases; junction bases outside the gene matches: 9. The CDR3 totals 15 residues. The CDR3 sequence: CSAKPGQNSGNTIYF. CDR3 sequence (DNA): TGCAGCGCGAAACCGGGACAGAACTCTGGAAACACCATATATTTT.

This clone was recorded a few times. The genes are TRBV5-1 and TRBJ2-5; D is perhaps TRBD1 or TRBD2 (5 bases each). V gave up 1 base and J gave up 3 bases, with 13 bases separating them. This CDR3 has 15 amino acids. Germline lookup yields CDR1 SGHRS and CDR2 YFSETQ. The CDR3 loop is CASSLNWGSEETQYF. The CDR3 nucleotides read TGCGCCAGCAGCTTGAATTGGGGGAGCGAAGAGACCCAGTACTTC.

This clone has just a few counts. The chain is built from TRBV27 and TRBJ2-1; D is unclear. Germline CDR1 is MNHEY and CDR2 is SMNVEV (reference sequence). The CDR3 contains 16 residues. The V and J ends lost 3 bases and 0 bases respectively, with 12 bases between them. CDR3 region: CASSLRSLGSYNEQFF. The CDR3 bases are TGTGCCAGCAGTTTGCGGTCCCTGGGCTCCTACAATGAGCAGTTCTTC.